The next 8 T cell receptor beta chains were all read from a single sample in a study of identical twins. TCRdb used MiXCR to reprocess the 5' RACE reads, holding one entry per CDR3 protein. The table lists roughly 690,000 distinct CDR3 sequences, roughly 20% of them singletons. The sample also formed part of further work on T cells expressing NK-cell markers.

Sequenced input: PBMCs. The source of these receptors is a woman aged 18-35 years in good health.

This clonotype was found a few times. The chain employs TRBV29-1 and TRBJ2-7, with TRBD1 identical over 8 bases. In germline, CDR1 is SQVTM, CDR2 ANQGSEA. The CDR3 is 14 residues long. Trimming at V came to 5 bases and at J to 3 bases, leaving 9 bases not matched to a gene. The DNA for the CDR3 is TGCAGCGTTCGGGACAGGATAAGCAGCTACGAGCAGTACTTC. Amino acid sequence: CSVRDRISSYEQYF.

This clonotype appeared once. The chain couples TRBV24-1 to TRBJ1-1; weak D call: TRBD1 (5 bases). The CDR3 contains 14 residues. Per the germline V gene, CDR1 is KGHDR and CDR2 is SFDVKD. Trimming left V 9 bases short and J 1 base short, with 14 bases between. As DNA, the CDR3 is TGTGCCACCGAGAGACAGAACTCGAACACTGAAGCTTTCTTT. Amino acids: CATERQNSNTEAFF.

This rearrangement joins TRBV10-3 to TRBJ1-4; TRBD1 aligns across 9 bases. CDR3 length: 15 residues. Germline V CDR1 and CDR2: ENHRY, SYGVKD. V trimming: 4 bases; J trimming: 3 bases; junction bases outside the gene matches: 3. This CDR3 reads CAISGGQGSNEKLFF. CDR3 nucleotide sequence: TGTGCCATCAGTGGGGGACAGGGATCTAATGAAAAACTGTTTTTT.

This clonotype was detected a few times. A read error may produce the germline difference seen at one junction end. The chain links TRBV7-6 to TRBJ2-5; a weak D match, TRBD2 (5 bases). The CDR3 totals 11 residues. CDR1 is SGHVS, CDR2 FNYEAQ, per germline. This chain's CDR3 is CASSSNQRFDF. DNA for the CDR3: TGTGCCAGCAGCTCTAATCAGCGGTTCGACTTC.

There are many counts of this clonotype. The chain uses TRBV27 and TRBJ2-1; the match to TRBD1 covers 7 bases. Germline CDR1 MNHEY, CDR2 SMNVEV (reference sequence). J gave up 5 bases and V 7 bases, and 8 bases lay outside the gene matches. This CDR3 is 14 amino acids long. The CDR3 DNA sequence: TGTGCCAGCACCCCGGGACAGCGCGACAATGAGCAGTTCTTC. It codes for CASTPGQRDNEQFF.

The CDR3 protein is CASSWPFAGTSDEQYF. CDR3 nucleotides: TGTGCCAGCAGTTGGCCCTTCGCCGGGACTAGCGACGAGCAGTACTTC. This rearrangement joins TRBV28 to TRBJ2-7; TRBD2 matches at 10 bases. The CDR3 is 16 residues long. V gave up 4 bases and J gave up 5 bases; unmatched junction bases: 11. Germline CDR1 and CDR2: MDHEN and SYDVKM.

This clonotype was seen a few times. Sequence at one end of the junction differs from germline and may be a read error. CDR3 sequence: CASSLGRAIHNEQFF. DNA for the CDR3: TGTGCTAGCAGCTTAGGCAGGGCAATCCACAATGAGCAGTTCTTC. The chain carries TRBV7-7 and TRBJ2-1; D may be TRBD1 (5 bases). CDR3 size: 15 residues. Germline V CDR1 and CDR2: SSHAT, FNYEAQ (reference sequence).

The V gene is TRBV11-2, the J gene TRBJ2-1, with 8 bases identical to TRBD2. V dropped 5 bases and J dropped 0; count of bases not matched to a gene: 6. The V gene's germline CDR1 is SGHAT and CDR2 FQNNGV. CDR3 length equals 16 residues. CDR3 amino acids: CASSIIAGSSYNEQFF. The CDR3 DNA follows: TGTGCCAGCAGCATCATAGCGGGGAGCTCCTACAATGAGCAGTTCTTC. The complete variable domain, with remaining parts taken from reference TRBV11-2 and TRBJ2-1, reads EAGVAQSPRYKIIEKRQSVAFWCNPISGHATLYWYQQILGQGPKLLIQFQNNGVVDDSQLPKDRFSAERLKGVDSTLKIQPAKLEDSAVYLCASSIIAGSSYNEQFFGPGTRLTVL.